This entry concerns a single T cell receptor (beta chain). The antigen this receptor binds is unknown. The sample holds no much larger clone one base away, and base qualities are not on file. This entry belongs to a study of shared clonotypes between healthy human individuals (dated by TCRdb to 2018 to 2020). Background for the entire study: The cohort comprised a couple of women and a few men aged 18 to 49 years. For each donor, CD4 naive and CD4 memory were each run on three plates, CD8 naive on two plates, and CD8 memory on one plate. To estimate repertoire size and how much clonotype sharing occurs between individuals, the study deeply sequenced the blood TCR repertoires of roughly 5 healthy adults. To increase sequencing depth and limit assay-specific biases, TCR repertoire library preparation and sequencing were carried out by different laboratories using diverse techniques. Per donor, leukapheresis produced somewhere between about 0.9 and 9.5 billion PBMCs.

Using the deep immunoSEQ assay, TCR CDR3 regions were amplified from genomic DNA by multiplex PCR. Genomic DNA extracted from each cell subset was distributed evenly over all wells of several immunoSEQ 96-well plates, and each plate served as one replicate. Each replicate PCR for sorted subsets received roughly 200 ng genomic DNA, equal to tens of thousands of T cell genomes. Purified libraries were quantified with a Qubit 3.0 fluorometer, sized on a Bioanalyzer 2100, and re-quantified with the KAPA Library Quantification kit. Each immunoSEQ 96-well plate was sequenced on its own single-read 150-cycle Illumina NextSeq 550 flow cell. The study's own analysis went as follows. Because only junctional sequences without quality scores were contained in the immunoSEQ output, filtering matching that applied to full-length reads could not be performed. Sequences were annotated with PyIR, a Python wrapper for IgBLAST v1.9, using IMGT germline references to assign V/J genes and CDR3. Any read was removed if the V/J assignment was weak (E-value above 1e-6), the CDR3 was missing, or the read contained stop codons, out-of-frame junctions, or ambiguous translated residues. V3J clonotypes were defined as sequences sharing the same inferred V gene, J gene, and CDR3 amino acid sequence. Percentage overlap between repertoires was calculated by dividing the number of shared unique clonotypes by the size of the smaller repertoire. RTK rarefaction, the Chao1 estimator, and Recon v2.1 estimates of unobserved clonotypes were used to assess repertoire richness. For all TCRbeta clonotypes obtained by the gDNA method from a few donors, generation probabilities were computed with OLGA. As stored in TCRdb, this immuneACCESS dataset retains in-frame rearrangements with V and J assigned. A fraction of the clones does not appear; measured against another copy, unresolved V genes explain less than half of the discrepancy, and the remainder lacks a known reason. The DNA gave D and trimming, while V, J and clone size come from that table. The sample profile shows 2 million to 2.5 million clones; 85% to 95% of them were found once. Jointly, the top ten make up 0.39% of the sample.

The donors were healthy, HIV-negative adults who had no recently reported acute infections or vaccinations. All donors were Caucasian adults living in Nashville, Tennessee, USA. CD4+ T cells were enriched by magnetic negative selection, after which naive cells were positively selected on CD45RA and the negative fraction was taken as the memory subset. Blood was collected by leukapheresis, and PBMCs were isolated by Ficoll-Histopaque density gradient centrifugation and then cryopreserved in liquid nitrogen vapor phase. Analytical flow cytometry was used to check the purity and quantity of each magnetically sorted T cell population. From each sorted fraction, genomic DNA was isolated and quantified by UV absorbance on a Nanodrop 2000c. The germline V gene yields MGHRA for CDR1 and YSYEKL for CDR2. The junction shows trimming of 5 bases on V and 1 base on J, plus 12 bases between the germline ends. The CDR3 runs 15 amino acids, cysteine and phenylalanine included. The DNA shown is the 45-base CDR3, in frame from base 1.

What the authors observed across the whole study: Based on pairwise subsampling, the degree of clonotype sharing among donors was expected to be affected by sequencing depth. Approximately 5% of naive CD4, 3.5% of naive CD8, about 2.5% of memory CD4, and roughly 0.4% of memory CD8 clonotypes were shared across a handful of donors. Sampling was limited to blood, and TCR repertoires in tissue likely differ from TCR repertoires in blood. Compared with non-shared clonotypes, clonotypes shared by all four sorted-subset donors had higher generation probabilities. Larger estimated clonotype richness was generally found for naive subsets than for memory subsets. The genetic and exposure-history diversity represented was limited by the small number of donors. Incomplete sequencing was indicated by rarefaction of sorted-subset datasets, despite the large sequencing depth.

What was sequenced was naive CD4+ T cells from PBMCs. What this sample's cell subset or site label stands for: CD45RA+ positively selected. The TCR comes from a man between 18 and 35 years old in good health. Some clones in this sample may be carry-over from other donors' samples. The chain uses TRBV4-1 and TRBJ1-5; the D gene assignment is ambiguous. The DNA sequence is TGCGCCAGCAGCACTAGGGTAGTGAGCAATCAGCCCCAGCATTTT. Its protein is CASSTRVVSNQPQHF.